The entry below describes one T cell receptor beta chain. These data are taken from a study of blood T cell repertoires in COVID-19. Study information: Italy, Spain and the United States were the sources of the convalescent and acute COVID-19 samples.

Measured with immunoSEQ multiplex PCR; TCRdb has only the in-frame clones, and not every one. The sample holds 200,000 to 250,000 clones; around 84% are singletons and the top ten take approximately 7.3%. The CDR3 sequence is 15 residues long. Germline lookup yields CDR1 MNHEY and CDR2 SVGAGI. V lost 5 bases and J 4 bases, leaving 17 bases between the germline ends. Sequences were obtained from PBMCs or T cells enriched from blood (not recorded which). The TCR sequence derives from a woman in her thirties or forties who had recovered from COVID-19. V and J are TRBV6-5 and TRBJ2-5; D is possibly TRBD2 (5 bases). The CDR3 sequence: CASSTGMGSPETQYF. CDR3 DNA sequence: TGTGCCAGCAGTACCGGGATGGGGAGCCCAGAGACCCAGTACTTC.